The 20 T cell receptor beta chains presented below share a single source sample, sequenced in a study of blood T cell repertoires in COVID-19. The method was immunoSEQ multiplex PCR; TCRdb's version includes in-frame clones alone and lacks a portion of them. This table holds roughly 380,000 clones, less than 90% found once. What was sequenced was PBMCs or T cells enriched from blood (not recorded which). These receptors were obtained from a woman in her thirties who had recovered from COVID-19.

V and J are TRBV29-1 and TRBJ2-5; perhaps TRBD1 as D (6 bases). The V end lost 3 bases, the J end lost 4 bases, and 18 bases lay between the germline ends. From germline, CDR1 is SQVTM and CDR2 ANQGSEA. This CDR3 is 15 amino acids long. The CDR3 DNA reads TGCAGCGTTGATTGGCACGGGATGGGGGCAGAGACCCAGTACTTC. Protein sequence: CSVDWHGMGAETQYF.

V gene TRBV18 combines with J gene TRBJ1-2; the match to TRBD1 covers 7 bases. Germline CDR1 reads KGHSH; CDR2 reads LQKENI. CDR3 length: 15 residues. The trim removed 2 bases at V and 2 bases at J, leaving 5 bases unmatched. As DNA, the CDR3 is TGTGCCAGCTCACCAACAGGGGTCGGGAACTATGGCTACACCTTC. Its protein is CASSPTGVGNYGYTF.

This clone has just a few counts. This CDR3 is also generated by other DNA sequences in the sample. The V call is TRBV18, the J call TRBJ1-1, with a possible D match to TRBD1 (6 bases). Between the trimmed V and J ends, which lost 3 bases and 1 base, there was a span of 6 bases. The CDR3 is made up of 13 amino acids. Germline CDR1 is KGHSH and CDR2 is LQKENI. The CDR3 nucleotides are TGTGCCAGCTCACCGGGACAGAACACTGAAGCTTTCTTT. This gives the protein CASSPGQNTEAFF.

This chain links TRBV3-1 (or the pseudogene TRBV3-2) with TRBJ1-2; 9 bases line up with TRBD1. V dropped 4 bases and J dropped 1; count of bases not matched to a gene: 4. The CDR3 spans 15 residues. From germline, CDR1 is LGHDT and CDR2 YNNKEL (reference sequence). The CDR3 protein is CASSLRDRVNYGYTF. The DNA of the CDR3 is TGTGCCAGCAGCCTCAGGGACAGGGTTAACTATGGCTACACCTTC.

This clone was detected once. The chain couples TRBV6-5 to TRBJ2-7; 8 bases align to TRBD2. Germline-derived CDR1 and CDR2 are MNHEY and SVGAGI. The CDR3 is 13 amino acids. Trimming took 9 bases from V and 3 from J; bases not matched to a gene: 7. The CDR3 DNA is TGTGCCAGTCAGAGCGGGGGAGGCTACGAGCAGTACTTC. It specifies CASQSGGGYEQYF.

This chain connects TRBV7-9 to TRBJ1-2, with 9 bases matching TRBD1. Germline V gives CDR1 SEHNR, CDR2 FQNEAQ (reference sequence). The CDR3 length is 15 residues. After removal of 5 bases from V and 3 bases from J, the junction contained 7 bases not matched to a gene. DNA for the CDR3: TGTGCCAGCAGCGAAGAGACAGGGGGGGACTATGGCTACACCTTC. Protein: CASSEETGGDYGYTF. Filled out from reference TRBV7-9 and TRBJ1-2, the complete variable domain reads DTGVSQNPRHKITKRGQNVTFRCDPISEHNRLYWYRQTLGQGPEFLTYFQNEAQLEKSRLLSDRFSAERPKGSFSTLEIQRTEQGDSAMYLCASSEETGGDYGYTFGSGTRLTVV.

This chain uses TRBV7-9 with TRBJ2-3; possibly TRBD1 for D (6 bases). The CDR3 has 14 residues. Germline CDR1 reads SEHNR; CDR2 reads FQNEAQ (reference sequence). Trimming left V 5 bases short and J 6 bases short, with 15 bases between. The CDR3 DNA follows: TGTGCCAGCAGCCACGCTACAGGACAGGATACGCAGTATTTT. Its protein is CASSHATGQDTQYF.

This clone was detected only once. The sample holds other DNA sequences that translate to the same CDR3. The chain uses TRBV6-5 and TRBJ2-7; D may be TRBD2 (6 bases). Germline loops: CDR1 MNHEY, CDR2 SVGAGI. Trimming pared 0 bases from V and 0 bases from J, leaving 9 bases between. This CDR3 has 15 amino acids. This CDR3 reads CASSYSGTDSYEQYF. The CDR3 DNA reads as TGTGCCAGCAGTTACTCCGGGACTGACTCCTACGAGCAGTACTTC.

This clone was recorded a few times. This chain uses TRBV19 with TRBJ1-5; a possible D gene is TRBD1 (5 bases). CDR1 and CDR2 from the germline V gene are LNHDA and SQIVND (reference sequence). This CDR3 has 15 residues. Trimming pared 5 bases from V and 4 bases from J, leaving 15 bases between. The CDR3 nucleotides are TGTGCCAGTAGTGGTGAGGTCCAGGGAAATCAGCCCCAGCATTTT. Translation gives CASSGEVQGNQPQHF.

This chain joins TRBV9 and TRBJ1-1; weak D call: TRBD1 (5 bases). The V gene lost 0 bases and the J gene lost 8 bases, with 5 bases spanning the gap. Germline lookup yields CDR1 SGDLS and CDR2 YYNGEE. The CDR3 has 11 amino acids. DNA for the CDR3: TGTGCCAGCAGCGTAGAGGGGGAAGCTTTCTTT. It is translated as CASSVEGEAFF. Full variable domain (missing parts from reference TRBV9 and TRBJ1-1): DSGVTQTPKHLITATGQRVTLRCSPRSGDLSVYWYQQSLDQGLQFLIQYYNGEERAKGNILERFSAQQFPDLHSELNLSSLELGDSALYFCASSVEGEAFFGQGTRLTVV.

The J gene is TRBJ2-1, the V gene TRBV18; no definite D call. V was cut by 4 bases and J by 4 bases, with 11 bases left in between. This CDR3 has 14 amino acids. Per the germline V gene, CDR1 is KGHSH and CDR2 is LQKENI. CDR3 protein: CASSLSRLYNEQFF. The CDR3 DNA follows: TGTGCCAGCTCACTTAGCAGACTTTACAATGAGCAGTTCTTC.

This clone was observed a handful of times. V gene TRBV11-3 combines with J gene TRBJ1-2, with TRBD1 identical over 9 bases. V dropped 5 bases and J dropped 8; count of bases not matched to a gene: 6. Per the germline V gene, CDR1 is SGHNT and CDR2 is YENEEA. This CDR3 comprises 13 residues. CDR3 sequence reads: CASSLTGGEGYTF. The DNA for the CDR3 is TGTGCCAGCAGCCTTACAGGGGGCGAGGGCTACACCTTC.

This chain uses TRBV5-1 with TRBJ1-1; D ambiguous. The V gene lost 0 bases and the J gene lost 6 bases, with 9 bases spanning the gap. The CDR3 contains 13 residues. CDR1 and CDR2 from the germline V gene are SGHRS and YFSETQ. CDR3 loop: CASSLAGSAEAFF. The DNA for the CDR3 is TGCGCCAGCAGCTTGGCCGGGTCAGCTGAAGCTTTCTTT.

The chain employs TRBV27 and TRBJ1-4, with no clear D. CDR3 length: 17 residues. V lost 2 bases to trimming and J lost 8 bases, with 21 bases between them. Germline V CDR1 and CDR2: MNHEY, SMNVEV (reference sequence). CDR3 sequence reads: CASSLRPQVTQNEKLFF. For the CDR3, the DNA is TGTGCCAGCAGTTTAAGGCCCCAGGTGACCCAAAACGAAAAACTGTTTTTT.

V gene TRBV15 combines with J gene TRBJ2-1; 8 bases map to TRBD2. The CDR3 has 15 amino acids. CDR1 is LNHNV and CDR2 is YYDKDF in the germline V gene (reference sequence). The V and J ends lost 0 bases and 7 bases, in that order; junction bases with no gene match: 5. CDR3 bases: TGTGCCACCAGCAGAGATAAGCGGGAGATAAATGAGCAGTTCTTC. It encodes CATSRDKREINEQFF.

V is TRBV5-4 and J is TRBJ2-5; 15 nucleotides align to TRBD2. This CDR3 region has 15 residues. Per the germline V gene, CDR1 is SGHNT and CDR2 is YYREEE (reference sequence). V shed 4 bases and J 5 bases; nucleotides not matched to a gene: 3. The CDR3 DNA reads TGTGCCAGCAGCAGGACTAGCGGGGGGGCTGAGACCCAGTACTTC. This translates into CASSRTSGGAETQYF.

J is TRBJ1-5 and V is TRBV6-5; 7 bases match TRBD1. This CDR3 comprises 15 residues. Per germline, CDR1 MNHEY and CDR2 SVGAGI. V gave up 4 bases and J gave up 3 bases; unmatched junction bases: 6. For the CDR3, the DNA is TGTGCCAGCAGTTCTGGAGGGACAGACAATCAGCCCCAGCATTTT. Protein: CASSSGGTDNQPQHF.

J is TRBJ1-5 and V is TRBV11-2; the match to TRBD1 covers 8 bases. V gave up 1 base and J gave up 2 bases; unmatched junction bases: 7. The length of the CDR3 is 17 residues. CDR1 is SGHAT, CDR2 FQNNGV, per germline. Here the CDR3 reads CASSLGLGQDGNQPQHF. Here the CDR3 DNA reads TGTGCCAGCAGCTTAGGGCTGGGACAGGACGGCAATCAGCCCCAGCATTTT. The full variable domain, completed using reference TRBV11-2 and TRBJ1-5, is EAGVAQSPRYKIIEKRQSVAFWCNPISGHATLYWYQQILGQGPKLLIQFQNNGVVDDSQLPKDRFSAERLKGVDSTLKIQPAKLEDSAVYLCASSLGLGQDGNQPQHFGDGTRLSIL.

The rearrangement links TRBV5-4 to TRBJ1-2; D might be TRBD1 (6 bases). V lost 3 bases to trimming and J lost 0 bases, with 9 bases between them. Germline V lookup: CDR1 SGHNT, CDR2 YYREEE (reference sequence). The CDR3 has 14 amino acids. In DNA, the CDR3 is TGTGCCAGCAGCTCCGGACAGACTAACTATGGCTACACCTTC. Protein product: CASSSGQTNYGYTF.

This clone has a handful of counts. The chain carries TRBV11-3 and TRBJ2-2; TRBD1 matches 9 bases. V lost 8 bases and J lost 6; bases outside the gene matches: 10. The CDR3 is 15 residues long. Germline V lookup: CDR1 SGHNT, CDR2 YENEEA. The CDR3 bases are TGTGCCAGCTCACCGGGACAGGGCCTTCCCGGGGAGCTGTTTTTT. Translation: CASSPGQGLPGELFF.